This is a list of T cell receptor beta chains from one sample in a study of response to subunit inactivated influenza vaccine. One entry per CDR3 protein, called by TCRdb with MiXCR from the RT-PCR reads. The sample includes some 800,000 distinct CDR3 sequences, around 21% seen only once; the top ten take roughly a tenth. Sequences were derived from PBMCs from blood, sampled more than 4 days after vaccination. The receptors stem from a man aged 50 to 59 who received an inactivated influenza vaccine. Both conserved end residues are part of each CDR3. The order of the fields is J gene, D gene, clone size, V gene, CDR3 protein, CDR3 DNA. D genes are given only for firm matches. Where a row states a size, it is once, few, many or the class of an expanded clone; other rows omit it.

TRBJ2-3,.,.,TRBV7-2,CASGGGITDTQYF,TGTGCCAGCGGAGGAGGGATCACAGATACGCAGTATTTT
TRBJ2-7,TRBD2,.,TRBV7-8,CASSQTSGTSYEQYF,TGTGCCAGCAGCCAGACTAGCGGGACATCCTACGAGCAGTACTTC
TRBJ1-6,.,.,TRBV5-1,CASSFQGEDSPLHF,TGCGCCAGCAGCTTTCAAGGGGAGGATTCACCCCTCCACTTT
TRBJ2-3,.,few,TRBV28,CASSFIGGSSTDTQYF,TGTGCCAGCAGTTTCATTGGGGGTTCTAGCACAGATACGCAGTATTTT
TRBJ1-3,TRBD1,few,TRBV5-4,CASSQQQGARGNTIYF,TGTGCCAGCAGCCAACAACAGGGGGCTCGTGGAAACACCATATATTTT
TRBJ2-3,TRBD2,few,TRBV20-1,CSAPTSGNTDTQYF,TGCAGTGCTCCGACTAGCGGCAACACAGATACGCAGTATTTT
TRBJ2-6,.,.,TRBV20-1,CSAQGPLGGPGANVLTF,TGCAGTGCCCAGGGACCACTGGGGGGGCCTGGGGCCAACGTCCTGACTTTC
TRBJ2-7,TRBD2,few,TRBV18,CASSSLAGGYEQYF,TGTGCCAGCTCATCACTAGCGGGAGGCTACGAGCAGTACTTC
TRBJ2-1,.,.,TRBV5-1,CASSLLIWVSYNEQFF,TGCGCCAGCAGCCTACTGATCTGGGTTAGCTACAATGAGCAGTTCTTC
TRBJ1-4,TRBD1,.,TRBV4-3,CASSQTGGIYRLFF,TGCGCCAGCAGCCAGACAGGGGGCATTTACCGACTGTTTTTT